This T cell receptor (beta chain) was recovered during a study of T cells expressing NK-cell markers (TCRdb year 2020). Context from the whole study: In sorted CD3+CD56+NKG2C+, CD3+CD56+NKG2C- and CD3+CD56-NKG2C+ T-cell subsets from 7 or 8 donors, TCR beta-chain repertoires were profiled. The study sequenced eight donors, all healthy volunteers chosen at random: three men and five women. Sequencing of the libraries produced 2 x 150 bp reads on Illumina HiSeq 2000/2500, MiSeq or NextSeq. Of the eight sequenced donors, seven were found to be HCMV-seropositive and one was found to be HCMV-seronegative.

From the germline V gene (reference sequence), CDR1 is SEHNR and CDR2 is FQNEAQ. The CDR3 numbers 14 residues from cysteine through phenylalanine. DNA is not on record. The listed sequencing device is Illumina HiSeq 2000. The TCR beta cDNA libraries were made using 5'RACE template switching, a step that added both a universal primer site and unique molecular identifiers. cDNA synthesis was primed from the TCR beta constant segment and was followed by two successive PCR amplification steps. The study's own analysis went as follows. MIGEC was used to demultiplex reads and group the reads by UMI, and MiTCR was used to assemble and quantify clonotypes. To remove erroneous sequences, TCR cDNA sequences were retained only when supported by two or more reads. The tcR package was used for downstream repertoire analysis, with clonotypes matched between fractions based on CDR3 nucleotide sequence plus V segment. VDJmatch was used to annotate antigen specificity against VDJdb, with one amino acid substitution in CDR3 allowed. Reprocessed by TCRdb, the reads give a single entry per CDR3 protein sequence, without DNA. TCRdb, not the authors, supplied the V and J calls. The data table for this sample lists 150,000 to 200,000 distinct CDR3 sequences. The top ten constitute 20% of the sample.

To determine HCMV serostatus, a commercial ELISA kit was used to detect HCMV-specific IgG in serum. Ficoll density gradient centrifugation was used to isolate peripheral blood mononuclear cells from blood. The study at large found these results: Those dominant clonotypes were again the most abundant among CD3+CD56-NKG2C+ cells in a handful of donors, at roughly 28.3-60.1%. In several donors, the dominant CD3+CD56+NKG2C+ clonotypes were among the top 10 CD8+ clonotypes and accounted for about 1.0-7.0% of CD8+ T cells. Whether the expanded NKG2C-expressing T cell clones were specific for HCMV antigens was left unclear.

Regarding this clonotype: Its antigen remains undetermined.

This TCR derives from a man aged 18-70 years in good health. Sequenced sample: blood T cells: a sorted CD56 or NKG2C T cell subset, CD4+ or CD8+ T cells, or bulk PBMC T cells (not recorded which). The V and J genes are TRBV7-9 and TRBJ2-5; TCRdb lists TRBD2, though no DNA is available to test this call. This receptor has the CDR3 CASSLEPSGETQYF.